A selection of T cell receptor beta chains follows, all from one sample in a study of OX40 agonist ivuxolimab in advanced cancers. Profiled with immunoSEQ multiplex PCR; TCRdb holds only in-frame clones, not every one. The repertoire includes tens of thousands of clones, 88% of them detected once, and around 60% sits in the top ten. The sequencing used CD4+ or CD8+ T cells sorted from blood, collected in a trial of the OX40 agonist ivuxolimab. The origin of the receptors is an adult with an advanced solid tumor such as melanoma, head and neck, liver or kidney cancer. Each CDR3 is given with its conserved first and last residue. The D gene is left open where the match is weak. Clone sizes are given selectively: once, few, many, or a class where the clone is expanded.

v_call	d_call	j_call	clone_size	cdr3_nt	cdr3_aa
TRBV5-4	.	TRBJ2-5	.	TGTGCCAGCAGCTGGGGGGACAGACGAGAGACCCAGTACTTC	CASSWGDRRETQYF
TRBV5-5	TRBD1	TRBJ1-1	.	TGTGCCAGCAGCTTGAGTACAGGGGCTAACACTGAAGCTTTCTTT	CASSLSTGANTEAFF
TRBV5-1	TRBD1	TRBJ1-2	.	TGCGCCAGCAGCGTCAACCCAGGACAGGGCTATGGCTACACCTTC	CASSVNPGQGYGYTF
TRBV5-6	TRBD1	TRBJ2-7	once	TGTGCCAGCAGCGCGGGACAGGGGGACTACGAGCAGTACTTC	CASSAGQGDYEQYF
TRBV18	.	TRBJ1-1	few	TGTGCCAGCTCACCAGAGGAGGCGGGAACTGAAGCTTTCTTT	CASSPEEAGTEAFF
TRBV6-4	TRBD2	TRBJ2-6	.	TGTGCCAGCAGTGAGGGACTAGCGGGGCCCTCTGGGGCCAACGTCCTGACTTTC	CASSEGLAGPSGANVLTF
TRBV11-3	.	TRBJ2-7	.	TGTGCCAGCAGCCCCGATTCTTACGGGAGTTACGAGCAGTACTTC	CASSPDSYGSYEQYF
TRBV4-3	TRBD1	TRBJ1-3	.	TGCGCCAGCAGCCAAACCTATATACAGGGGGCACCTGGAAACACCATATATTTT	CASSQTYIQGAPGNTIYF
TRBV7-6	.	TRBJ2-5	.	TGTGCCAGCAGTTCGACCCCCGGGCAAGAGACCCAGTACTTC	CASSSTPGQETQYF
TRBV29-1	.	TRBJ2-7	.	TGCAGCGTCCCCATTGGGCCGGAGCAGTACTTC	CSVPIGPEQYF
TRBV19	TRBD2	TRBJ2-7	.	TGTGCCAGTAGTCTCGGGACTAGCGGGAGGGGGTACGAGCAGTACTTC	CASSLGTSGRGYEQYF
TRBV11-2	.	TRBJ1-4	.	TGTGCCAGCAGCTTCGGACAGTCCTCTGAAAAACTGTTTTTT	CASSFGQSSEKLFF
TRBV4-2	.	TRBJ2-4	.	TGTGCCAGCAGCCAAGAAGGTACGGGGCGGGGTGACATTCAGTACTTC	CASSQEGTGRGDIQYF
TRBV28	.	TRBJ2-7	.	TGTGCCAGCAGTTTCTGGGGGAGAGGGGCCTACGAGCAGTACTTC	CASSFWGRGAYEQYF
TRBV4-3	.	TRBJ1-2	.	TGCGCCAGCAGCCCGATCACGACGGGCCCTAACTATGGCTACACCTTC	CASSPITTGPNYGYTF
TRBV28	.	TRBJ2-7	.	TGTGCCAGCAGTTTACGGGGCAACTCCTACGAGCAGTACTTC	CASSLRGNSYEQYF
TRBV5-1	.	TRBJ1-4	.	TGCGCCAGCAGCCCGAGGACAGCAACTAATGAAAAACTGTTTTTT	CASSPRTATNEKLFF
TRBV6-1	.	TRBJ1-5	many	TGTGCCAGCAGTGAAGCAGGGTATAGCAATCAGCCCCAGCATTTT	CASSEAGYSNQPQHF
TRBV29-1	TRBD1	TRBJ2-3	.	TGCAGCGCAACAGGGGACACAGATACGCAGTATTTT	CSATGDTDTQYF
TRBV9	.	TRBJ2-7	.	TGTGCCAGCAGCCCCGGAGTAGGGATTACCTACGAGCAGTACTTC	CASSPGVGITYEQYF
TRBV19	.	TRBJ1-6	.	TGTGCCAGTAGCCCCACAACAGGTTCCCCCTTGGATAATTCACCCCTCCACTTT	CASSPTTGSPLDNSPLHF
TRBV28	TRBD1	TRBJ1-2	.	TGTGCCAGCAGTTTCCATTATGGACAGGAGTTCTATGGCTACACCTTC	CASSFHYGQEFYGYTF